Detailed here is one TCR beta chain. These data belong to a study of cytomegalovirus exposure and HLA in healthy donors. Study in general: Unique TCRs from HLA-typed donors, 70 million to 85 million of them, were held in an early data release.

This CDR3 contains 15 residues. V trimming: 0 bases; J trimming: 1 base; junction bases outside the gene matches: 4. In germline, CDR1 is GTSNPN, CDR2 SVGIG (reference sequence). PCR was performed using 60 Vbeta and 13 Jbeta primers. Generated by immunoSEQ multiplex PCR, the TCRdb table keeps only in-frame clones and is missing some. The table lists 150,000 to 200,000 clones, over 75% of them singletons. The sequenced sample was PBMCs. The rearrangement links TRBV30 to TRBJ1-1, with 8 bases identical to TRBD1. The receptor comes from a female donor in good health and CMV-seronegative. The CDR3 DNA reads as TGTGCCTGGAGTGTACGGGGACAGGCGAACACTGAAGCTTTCTTT. Translated, it gives CAWSVRGQANTEAFF.